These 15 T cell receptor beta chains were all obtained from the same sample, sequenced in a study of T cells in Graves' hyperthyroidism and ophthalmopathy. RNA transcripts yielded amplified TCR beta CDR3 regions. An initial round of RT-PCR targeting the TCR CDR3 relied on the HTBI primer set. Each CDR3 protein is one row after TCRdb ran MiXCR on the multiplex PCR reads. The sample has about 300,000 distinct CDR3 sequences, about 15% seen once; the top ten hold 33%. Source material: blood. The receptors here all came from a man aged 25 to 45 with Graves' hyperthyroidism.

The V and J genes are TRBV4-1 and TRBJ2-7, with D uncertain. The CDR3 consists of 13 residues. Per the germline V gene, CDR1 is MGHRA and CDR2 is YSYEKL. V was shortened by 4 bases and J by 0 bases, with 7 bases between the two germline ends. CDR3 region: CASSLSTSYEQYF. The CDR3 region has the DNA TGCGCCAGCAGCCTTAGCACCTCCTACGAGCAGTACTTC.

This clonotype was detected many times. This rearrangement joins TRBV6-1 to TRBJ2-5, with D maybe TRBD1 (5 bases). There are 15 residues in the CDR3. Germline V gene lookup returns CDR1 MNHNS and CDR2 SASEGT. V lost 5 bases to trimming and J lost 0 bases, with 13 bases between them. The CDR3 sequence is CASSYTDSYQETQYF. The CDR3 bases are TGTGCCAGCAGTTATACAGACAGCTACCAAGAGACCCAGTACTTC.

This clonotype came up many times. The CDR3 coding sequence is TGTGCCAGCAGCCCTACCCCGCCCGGGACTAGCGGGTCCTCCTACAATGAGCAGTTCTTC. Protein sequence: CASSPTPPGTSGSSYNEQFF. The rearrangement links TRBV7-3 to TRBJ2-1; TRBD2 aligns across 12 bases. V gave up 5 bases and J gave up 0 bases; unmatched junction bases: 14. The CDR3 consists of 20 residues. Germline V CDR1 and CDR2: SGHTA, FQGTGA. Full variable domain (outside the CDR3, taken from reference TRBV7-3 and TRBJ2-1): GAGVSQTPSNKVTEKGKYVELRCDPISGHTALYWYRQSLGQGPEFLIYFQGTGAADDSGLPNDRFFAVRPEGSVSTLKIQRTERGDSAVYLCASSPTPPGTSGSSYNEQFFGPGTRLTVL.

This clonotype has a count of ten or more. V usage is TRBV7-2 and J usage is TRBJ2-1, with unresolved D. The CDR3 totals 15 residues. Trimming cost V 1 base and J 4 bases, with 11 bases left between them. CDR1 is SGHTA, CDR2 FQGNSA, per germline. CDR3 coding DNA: TGTGCCAGCAGCTTAGGTGGGTTCAGTTACAATGAGCAGTTCTTC. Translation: CASSLGGFSYNEQFF.

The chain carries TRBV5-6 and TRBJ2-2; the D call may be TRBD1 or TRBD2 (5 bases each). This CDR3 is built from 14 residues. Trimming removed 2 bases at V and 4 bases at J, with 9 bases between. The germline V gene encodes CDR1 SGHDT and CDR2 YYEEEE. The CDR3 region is CASSFGDATGELFF. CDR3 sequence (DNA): TGTGCCAGCAGCTTCGGGGACGCCACCGGGGAGCTGTTTTTT.

The CDR3 loop is CSAAPGTEFSWELFF. The CDR3 nucleotides are TGCAGTGCTGCCCCCGGGACCGAATTTAGTTGGGAACTGTTTTTT. This chain links TRBV20-1 with TRBJ1-4; maybe TRBD1 (5 bases). Germline-derived CDR1 and CDR2 are DFQATT and SNEGSKA (reference sequence). Trimming cost V 5 bases and J 12 bases, with 25 bases left between them. This CDR3 region has 15 residues.

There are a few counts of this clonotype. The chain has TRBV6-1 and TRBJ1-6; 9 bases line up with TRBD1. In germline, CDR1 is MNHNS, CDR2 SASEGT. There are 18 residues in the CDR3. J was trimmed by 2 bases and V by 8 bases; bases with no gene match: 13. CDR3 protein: CASGDPQGARAYNSPLHF. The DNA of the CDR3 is TGTGCCAGCGGAGATCCACAGGGGGCTCGGGCCTATAATTCACCCCTCCACTTT.

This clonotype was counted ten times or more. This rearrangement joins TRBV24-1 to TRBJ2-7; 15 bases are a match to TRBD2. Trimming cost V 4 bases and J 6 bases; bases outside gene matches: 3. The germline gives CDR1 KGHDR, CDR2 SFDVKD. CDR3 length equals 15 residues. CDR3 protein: CATSDRTSGRGEQYF. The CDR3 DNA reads TGTGCCACCAGTGACCGGACTAGCGGGAGGGGCGAGCAGTACTTC.

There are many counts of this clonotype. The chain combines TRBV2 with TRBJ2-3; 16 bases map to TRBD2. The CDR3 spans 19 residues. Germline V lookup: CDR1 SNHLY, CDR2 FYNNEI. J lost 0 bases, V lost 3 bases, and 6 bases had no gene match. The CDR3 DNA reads TGTGCCAGCAGTGACTTAGGGACTAGCGGGAGGGCCAGCACAGATACGCAGTATTTT. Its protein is CASSDLGTSGRASTDTQYF.

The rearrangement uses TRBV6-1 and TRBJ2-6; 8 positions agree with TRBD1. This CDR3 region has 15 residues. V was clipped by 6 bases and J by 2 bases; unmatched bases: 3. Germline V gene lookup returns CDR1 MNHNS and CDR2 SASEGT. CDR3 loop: CASRTTGAGANVLTF. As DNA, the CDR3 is TGTGCCAGCAGAACGACAGGGGCTGGGGCCAACGTCCTGACTTTC.

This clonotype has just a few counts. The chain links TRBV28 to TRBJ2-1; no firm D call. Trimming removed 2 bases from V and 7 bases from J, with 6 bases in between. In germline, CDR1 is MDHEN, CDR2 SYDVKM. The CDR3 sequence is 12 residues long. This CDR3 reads CASSLIGNEQFF. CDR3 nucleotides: TGTGCCAGCAGTTTAATCGGGAATGAGCAGTTCTTC.

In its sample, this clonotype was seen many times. The DNA of the CDR3 is TGTGCCAGCAGCTCAGTAACGTCTACAGATACGCAGTATTTT. Translating gives CASSSVTSTDTQYF. V gene TRBV11-3 combines with J gene TRBJ2-3, with D hard to call. The CDR3 consists of 14 residues. The V gene lost 4 bases and the J gene lost 3 bases, with 11 bases spanning the gap. Germline CDR1 and CDR2: SGHNT and YENEEA.

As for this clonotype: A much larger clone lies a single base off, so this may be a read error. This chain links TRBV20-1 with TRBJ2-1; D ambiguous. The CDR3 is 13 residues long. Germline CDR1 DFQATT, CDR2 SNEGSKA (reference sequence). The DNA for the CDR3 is TGCAGTGCTAGGAAGGGCTCCTACAATGAGCACTTCTTC. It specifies CSARKGSYNEHFF.

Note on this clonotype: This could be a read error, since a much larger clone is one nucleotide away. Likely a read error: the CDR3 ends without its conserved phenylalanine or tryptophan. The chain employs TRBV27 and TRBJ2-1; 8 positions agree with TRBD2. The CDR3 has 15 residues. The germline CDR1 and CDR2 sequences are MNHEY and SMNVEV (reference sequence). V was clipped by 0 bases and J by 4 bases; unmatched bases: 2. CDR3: CASSLSGRGYNEQFL. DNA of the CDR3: TGTGCCAGCAGTTTATCCGGGAGGGGGTACAATGAGCAGTTCCTC.

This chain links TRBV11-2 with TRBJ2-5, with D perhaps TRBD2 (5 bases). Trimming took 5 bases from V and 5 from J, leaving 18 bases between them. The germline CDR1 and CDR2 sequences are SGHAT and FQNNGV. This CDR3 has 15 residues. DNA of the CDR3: TGTGCCAGCAGCCTTCATAGCGCCCCGAGGGAGACCCAGTACTTC. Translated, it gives CASSLHSAPRETQYF.